The present T cell receptor beta chain was sequenced within a study of CD8+ T cells in alopecia areata. Turning to the study itself: Administration of oral tofacitinib to treated patients was at 5 to 10 mg twice daily.

CDR1 is SQVTM and CDR2 is ANQGSEA in the germline V gene. This CDR3 has 15 residues. Trimming shortened V by 4 bases and J by 1 base, and 16 bases separated the two germline ends. Extraction of RNA preceded its reverse transcription into cDNA, which served as the sequencing template. Assay used: immunoSEQ multiplex PCR; TCRdb lists only in-frame clones, some missing. The repertoire holds about 130,000 clones, with about 47% as singletons. This clone was found a few times. J is TRBJ1-1 and V is TRBV29-1; D is perhaps TRBD1 (6 bases). Sequences were derived from CD8+ T cells sorted from blood, sampled at week 0. This clonotype originated in a human donor with alopecia areata. The CDR3 region has the DNA TGCAGCGTTGGACCAACAGGGACCCAGAACACTGAAGCTTTCTTT. It is translated as CSVGPTGTQNTEAFF.